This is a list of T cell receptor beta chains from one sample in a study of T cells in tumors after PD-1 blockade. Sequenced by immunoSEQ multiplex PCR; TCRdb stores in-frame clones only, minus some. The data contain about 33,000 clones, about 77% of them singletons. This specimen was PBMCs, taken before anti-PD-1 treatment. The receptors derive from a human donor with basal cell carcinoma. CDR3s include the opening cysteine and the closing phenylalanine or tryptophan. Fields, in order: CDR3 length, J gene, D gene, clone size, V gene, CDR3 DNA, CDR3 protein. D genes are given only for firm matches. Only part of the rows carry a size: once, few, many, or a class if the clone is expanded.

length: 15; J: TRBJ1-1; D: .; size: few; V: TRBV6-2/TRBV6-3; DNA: TGTGCCAGCAGTACCCGGGACCGATTGAACACTGAAGCTTTCTTT; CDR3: CASSTRDRLNTEAFF
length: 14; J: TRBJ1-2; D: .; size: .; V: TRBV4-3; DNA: TGCGCCAGCAGCCAAGACATTGTTGTGAATGGCTACACCTTC; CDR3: CASSQDIVVNGYTF
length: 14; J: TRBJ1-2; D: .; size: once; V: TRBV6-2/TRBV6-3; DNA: TGTGCCAGCAGTTACTCGGTCTCTGGGTTTGGCTACACCTTC; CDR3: CASSYSVSGFGYTF
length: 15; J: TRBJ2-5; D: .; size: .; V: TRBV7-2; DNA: TGTGCCAGCAGCTTAGCCGCGGTAGACCAAGAGACCCAGTACTTC; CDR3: CASSLAAVDQETQYF
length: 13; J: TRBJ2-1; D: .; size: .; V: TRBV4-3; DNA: TGCGCCAGCAGCCAAGATGCGGGGATGCGGCAGTTCTTC; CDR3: CASSQDAGMRQFF
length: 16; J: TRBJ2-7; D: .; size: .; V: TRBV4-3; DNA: TGCGCCAGCAGCCAAGGCTGGACGTCGAGCTCCTACGAGCAGTACTTC; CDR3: CASSQGWTSSSYEQYF
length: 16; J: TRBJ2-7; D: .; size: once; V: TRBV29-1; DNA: TGCAGCGTTTCGGGTAGCGGAAAGGGGGGATACTACGAGCAGTACTTC; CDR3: CSVSGSGKGGYYEQYF
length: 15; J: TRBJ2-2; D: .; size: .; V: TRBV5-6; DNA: TGTGCCAGCAGCTTGGTGTTAGCGAACACCGGGGAGCTGTTTTTT; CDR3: CASSLVLANTGELFF
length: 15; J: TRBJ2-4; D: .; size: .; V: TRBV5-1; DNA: TGCGCCAGCAGCTCTGGACAGCAACCCAAAAACATTCAGTACTTC; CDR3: CASSSGQQPKNIQYF
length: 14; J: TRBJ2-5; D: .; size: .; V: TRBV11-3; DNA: TGTGCCAGCAGCCCCCTAGGGGGGATAGAGACCCAGTACTTC; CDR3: CASSPLGGIETQYF
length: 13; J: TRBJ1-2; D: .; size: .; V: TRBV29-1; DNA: TGCAGCGTAAGCTCCGCAGATAACCATGGCTACACCTTC; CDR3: CSVSSADNHGYTF
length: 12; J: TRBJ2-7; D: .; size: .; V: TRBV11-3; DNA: TGTGCCAGCAGCTTAGATCGCTACGAGCAGTACTTC; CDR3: CASSLDRYEQYF
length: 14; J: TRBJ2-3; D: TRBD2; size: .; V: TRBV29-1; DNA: TGCAGCGTTCCCCGACTAGCGAGCACAGATACGCAGTATTTT; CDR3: CSVPRLASTDTQYF
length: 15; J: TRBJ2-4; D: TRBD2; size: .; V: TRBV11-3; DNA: TGTGCCAGCAGCTCACCCCGGGACTACAAAAACATTCAGTACTTC; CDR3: CASSSPRDYKNIQYF
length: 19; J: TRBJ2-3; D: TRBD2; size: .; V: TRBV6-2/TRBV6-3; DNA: TGTGCCAGCAGTTACGAGAGAGCTAGGGGACTATCACTTTCCGATACGCAGTATTTT; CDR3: CASSYERARGLSLSDTQYF
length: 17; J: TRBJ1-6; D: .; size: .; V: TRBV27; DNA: TGTGCCAGCAAGGAAAGAGGGGGTAGCTCCTATAATTCACCCCTCCACTTT; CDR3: CASKERGGSSYNSPLHF
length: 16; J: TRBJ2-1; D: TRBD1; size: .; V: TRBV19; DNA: TGTGCCAGTAGTATAGCTCTGGGACAGGGAGGCGATGAGCAGTTCTTC; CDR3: CASSIALGQGGDEQFF
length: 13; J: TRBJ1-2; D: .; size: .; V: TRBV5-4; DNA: TGTGCCAGCAGCTTGGGGCAGTCCTATGGCTACACCTTC; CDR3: CASSLGQSYGYTF
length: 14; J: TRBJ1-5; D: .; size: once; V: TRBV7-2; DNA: TGTGCCAGCAGCTTAGGTCGAGGCAATCAGCCCCAGCATTTT; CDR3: CASSLGRGNQPQHF
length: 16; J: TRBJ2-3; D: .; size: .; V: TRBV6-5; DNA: TGTGCCAGCAGTTACAGACTAGTCACTTCCACAGATACGCAGTATTTT; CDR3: CASSYRLVTSTDTQYF
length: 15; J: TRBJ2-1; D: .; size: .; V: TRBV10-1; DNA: TGCGCCAGCAGTGATCGGGGGTTTAGGCCAAATGAGCAGTTCTTC; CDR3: CASSDRGFRPNEQFF
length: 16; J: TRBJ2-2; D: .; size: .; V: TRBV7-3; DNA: TGTGCCAGCAGCTTCGGCTGGAGCCCGAACACCGGGGAGCTGTTTTTT; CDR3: CASSFGWSPNTGELFF